A selection of T cell receptor beta chains follows, all from one sample in a study of beta chain features in type 1 diabetes. Libraries were prepared by immunoSEQ multiplex PCR; TCRdb keeps only in-frame clonotypes and omits some of them. Among about 650,000 clones listed, around 12% were seen once. Sequenced: naive CD4+ T cells from blood. Receptor source: a man in his thirties or forties with type 1 diabetes. Each CDR3 is given with its conserved first and last residue. The order of the fields is CDR3 length, J gene, V gene, clone size, D gene, CDR3 protein, CDR3 DNA. D genes are given only for firm matches. Clone sizes are given selectively: once, few, many, or a class where the clone is expanded.

length: 15; J: TRBJ2-7; V: TRBV23-1; size: few; D: TRBD2; CDR3: CASSQSPGGLYEQYF; DNA: TGCGCCAGCAGTCAATCCCCGGGGGGGCTCTACGAGCAGTACTTC
length: 15; J: TRBJ1-3; V: TRBV7-2; size: NA; D: NA; CDR3: CASSLIEGSGNTIYF; DNA: TGTGCCAGCAGCTTAATAGAGGGGTCTGGAAACACCATATATTTT
length: 15; J: TRBJ2-5; V: TRBV12-5; size: few; D: NA; CDR3: CASGLWSGSQETQYF; DNA: TGTGCTAGTGGTTTGTGGTCCGGTTCCCAAGAGACCCAGTACTTC
length: 14; J: TRBJ1-1; V: TRBV7-2; size: once; D: NA; CDR3: CASSRSTWNTEAFF; DNA: TGTGCCAGCAGCCGCTCTACTTGGAACACTGAAGCTTTCTTT
length: 16; J: TRBJ1-4; V: TRBV7-9; size: few; D: NA; CDR3: CASSLGRFVTNEKLFF; DNA: TGTGCCAGCAGCTTAGGCAGATTCGTCACTAATGAAAAACTGTTTTTT
length: 16; J: TRBJ1-6; V: TRBV9; size: NA; D: TRBD1; CDR3: CASSGRGTGPNSPLHF; DNA: TGTGCCAGCAGCGGGAGAGGGACAGGTCCAAATTCACCCCTCCACTTT
length: 15; J: TRBJ2-7; V: TRBV2; size: NA; D: NA; CDR3: CASRLDGTYTYEQYF; DNA: TGTGCCAGCAGGCTAGACGGGACTTATACCTACGAGCAGTACTTC
length: 15; J: TRBJ2-6; V: TRBV7-2; size: NA; D: NA; CDR3: CASSLRQAGTNVLTF; DNA: TGTGCCAGCAGCTTACGACAGGCTGGGACCAACGTCCTGACTTTC
length: 11; J: TRBJ1-5; V: TRBV19; size: NA; D: NA; CDR3: CASIGSQPQHF; DNA: TGTGCCAGTATAGGTTCCCAGCCCCAGCATTTT
length: 13; J: TRBJ2-3; V: TRBV19; size: NA; D: NA; CDR3: CASSALGRDTQYF; DNA: TGTGCCAGTAGTGCCTTAGGACGGGATACGCAGTATTTT
length: 15; J: TRBJ2-1; V: TRBV5-4; size: few; D: NA; CDR3: CASSLARGGYNEQFF; DNA: TGTGCCAGCAGCTTGGCGCGGGGCGGCTACAATGAGCAGTTCTTC
length: 14; J: TRBJ2-2; V: TRBV27; size: NA; D: NA; CDR3: CASSPGSITGELFF; DNA: TGTGCCAGCAGTCCGGGATCTATCACCGGGGAGCTGTTTTTT
length: 13; J: TRBJ2-2; V: TRBV29-1; size: NA; D: NA; CDR3: CSSHSEDTGELFF; DNA: TGCAGCTCCCATAGCGAGGACACCGGGGAGCTGTTTTTT
length: 13; J: TRBJ2-1; V: TRBV5-1; size: few; D: TRBD1; CDR3: CASKIGQGDEQFF; DNA: TGCGCCAGCAAAATTGGACAGGGCGATGAGCAGTTCTTC
length: 14; J: TRBJ2-1; V: TRBV5-1; size: NA; D: NA; CDR3: CASSLDATYNEQFF; DNA: TGCGCCAGCAGCTTGGACGCGACCTACAATGAGCAGTTCTTC
length: 13; J: TRBJ2-5; V: TRBV9; size: NA; D: NA; CDR3: CASSFMGAETQYF; DNA: TGTGCCAGCAGCTTCATGGGGGCAGAGACCCAGTACTTC
length: 12; J: TRBJ2-7; V: TRBV6-1; size: once; D: NA; CDR3: CASSVYSYEQYF; DNA: TGTGCCAGCAGTGTGTACAGCTACGAGCAGTACTTC
length: 17; J: TRBJ2-1; V: TRBV5-1; size: NA; D: NA; CDR3: CASSLVGPGIKGNEQFF; DNA: TGCGCCAGCAGCTTGGTGGGCCCCGGGATCAAGGGCAATGAGCAGTTCTTC
length: 14; J: TRBJ1-1; V: TRBV5-1; size: NA; D: NA; CDR3: CASSSFAGTAEAFF; DNA: TGCGCCAGCAGCTCCTTCGCCGGGACTGCTGAAGCTTTCTTT
length: 14; J: TRBJ1-2; V: TRBV2; size: many; D: NA; CDR3: CASSADRASFGYTF; DNA: TGTGCCAGCAGCGCGGACAGAGCGAGTTTTGGCTACACCTTC
length: 12; J: TRBJ2-7; V: TRBV6-5; size: NA; D: NA; CDR3: CASRNRAYEQYF; DNA: TGTGCCAGCAGGAACAGGGCCTACGAGCAGTACTTC
length: 17; J: TRBJ2-3; V: TRBV7-9; size: NA; D: TRBD2; CDR3: CASSSRLAGGPADTQYF; DNA: TGTGCCAGCAGCTCCCGACTAGCGGGGGGGCCCGCAGATACGCAGTATTTT
length: 11; J: TRBJ1-2; V: TRBV6-1; size: NA; D: NA; CDR3: CASIWIYGYTF; DNA: TGTGCCAGCATCTGGATCTATGGCTACACCTTC
length: 15; J: TRBJ2-7; V: TRBV30; size: few; D: TRBD1; CDR3: CAWSPADRAVGEQYF; DNA: TGTGCCTGGAGTCCCGCCGACAGGGCAGTAGGCGAGCAGTACTTC
length: 14; J: TRBJ2-2; V: TRBV6-5; size: NA; D: NA; CDR3: CASRSAVNTGELFF; DNA: TGTGCCAGTCGGTCCGCAGTCAACACCGGGGAGCTGTTTTTT
length: 15; J: TRBJ2-2; V: TRBV7-9; size: few; D: NA; CDR3: CASSPRDVRTGELFF; DNA: TGTGCCAGCAGCCCCAGAGATGTTAGGACCGGGGAGCTGTTTTTT
length: 13; J: TRBJ2-7; V: TRBV27; size: NA; D: TRBD2; CDR3: CASRPSGGAEQYF; DNA: TGTGCCAGCAGGCCGAGCGGGGGGGCCGAGCAGTACTTC
length: 12; J: TRBJ2-3; V: TRBV7-2; size: few; D: NA; CDR3: CASSPGWDTQYF; DNA: TGTGCCAGCAGCCCCGGGTGGGATACGCAGTATTTT
length: 15; J: TRBJ1-2; V: TRBV4-3; size: few; D: NA; CDR3: CASSIEVGTLYGYTF; DNA: TGCGCCAGCAGCATTGAAGTCGGGACACTCTATGGCTACACCTTC
length: 16; J: TRBJ2-2; V: TRBV7-6; size: NA; D: NA; CDR3: CASSLVGGPGTGELFF; DNA: TGTGCCAGCAGCTTAGTTGGGGGCCCGGGGACCGGGGAGCTGTTTTTT
length: 15; J: TRBJ2-4; V: TRBV7-2; size: NA; D: TRBD1; CDR3: CASSSLRGLENIQYF; DNA: TGTGCCAGCAGCTCACTCAGGGGGCTGGAGAACATTCAGTACTTC
length: 14; J: TRBJ2-2; V: TRBV29-1; size: few; D: TRBD1; CDR3: CSVRDRGLGGELFF; DNA: TGCAGCGTTAGGGACAGGGGGCTTGGCGGGGAGCTGTTTTTT
length: 11; J: TRBJ2-1; V: TRBV20-1; size: few; D: NA; CDR3: CSAILYNEQFF; DNA: TGCAGTGCTATTTTATACAATGAGCAGTTCTTC
length: 16; J: TRBJ2-3; V: TRBV4-2; size: NA; D: TRBD2; CDR3: CASSPPVAGEADTQYF; DNA: TGTGCCAGCAGCCCCCCAGTAGCGGGGGAAGCGGATACGCAGTATTTT
length: 14; J: TRBJ2-7; V: TRBV2; size: NA; D: TRBD2; CDR3: CASTWTSGFYEQYF; DNA: TGTGCCAGCACCTGGACTAGCGGATTTTACGAGCAGTACTTC
length: 14; J: TRBJ2-3; V: TRBV7-2; size: NA; D: TRBD1; CDR3: CASSLGTGGDTQYF; DNA: TGTGCCAGCAGCTTAGGGACAGGGGGAGATACGCAGTATTTT
length: 13; J: TRBJ1-5; V: TRBV7-3; size: NA; D: TRBD1; CDR3: CASSQGAYQPQHF; DNA: TGTGCCAGCAGCCAGGGGGCCTATCAGCCCCAGCATTTT
length: 15; J: TRBJ1-2; V: TRBV5-6; size: NA; D: NA; CDR3: CASSLWGSHNYGYTF; DNA: TGTGCCAGCAGCCTCTGGGGCAGCCATAACTATGGCTACACCTTC
length: 12; J: TRBJ1-5; V: TRBV28; size: NA; D: NA; CDR3: CASGGINQPQHF; DNA: TGTGCCAGCGGGGGAATCAATCAGCCCCAGCATTTT